Shown below are 20 T cell receptor beta chains from a single sample sequenced in a study of post-analysis software for immune sequencing data. General study results and limits: Controls showed lower frequencies than patients for four to six TRBV segments, and TRBV5-6, TRBV5-1 and TRBV20-1 were among these.

Antigens for these TCRs are unknown. Unique molecular identifiers tagged the TCR beta cDNA libraries. TCRdb ran MiXCR on the PCR reads and lists one entry per CDR3 protein. This table holds 800,000 to 950,000 distinct CDR3 sequences, about 57% found once. The specimen was blood. The source is a girl aged 5-17 years with multiple sclerosis.

The gene calls are TRBV7-2 and TRBJ1-2; D gene unclear. Trimming shortened V by 1 base and J by 6 bases, and 12 bases separated the two germline ends. CDR3 length equals 14 residues. CDR1 is SGHTA, CDR2 FQGNSA, per germline. The CDR3 sequence is CASSLDHSLDGYTF. In DNA form, the CDR3 reads TGTGCCAGCAGCTTAGACCACAGTCTCGATGGCTACACCTTC.

The chain links TRBV25-1 to TRBJ2-1; 7 bases agree with TRBD2. The CDR3 contains 16 residues. Germline V CDR1 and CDR2: MGHDK, SYGVNS. Trimming removed 2 bases from V and 4 bases from J; junction bases left unmatched: 8. CDR3 DNA sequence: TGTGCCAGCAGTGAACCCGGGACTAACCTATACAATGAGCAGTTCTTC. Its translation is CASSEPGTNLYNEQFF.

The V call is TRBV5-1, the J call TRBJ1-1; maybe TRBD1 (5 bases). The V end lost 2 bases, the J end lost 3 bases, and 11 bases lay between the germline ends. CDR1 SGHRS and CDR2 YFSETQ come from the germline V gene. This CDR3 contains 14 residues. DNA for the CDR3: TGCGCCAGCAGCTTTGGGCCGGGGGACACTGAAGCTTTCTTT. It yields the protein CASSFGPGDTEAFF.

The V gene is TRBV29-1, the J gene TRBJ1-4; D is perhaps TRBD1 (5 bases). CDR1 is SQVTM, CDR2 ANQGSEA, per germline. With 6 bases removed from V and 7 bases from J, the gap between germline ends came to 24 bases. This CDR3 comprises 16 residues. CDR3 sequence (DNA): TGCAGCGTCGCCCCGGCGGGGGGACTGCAAGGTGAAAAACTGTTTTTT. This codes for CSVAPAGGLQGEKLFF.

Only a few counts were recorded for this clonotype. The genes are TRBV9 and TRBJ2-5; D is possibly TRBD2 (6 bases). This CDR3 is built from 16 residues. Deletions cut 0 bases from V and 3 bases from J, with 15 bases between. From germline, CDR1 is SGDLS and CDR2 YYNGEE. In nucleotides, the CDR3 is TGTGCCAGCAGCGTAGCGGAGGGGAGGAGTGAAGAGACCCAGTACTTC. This gives the protein CASSVAEGRSEETQYF.

The J gene is TRBJ2-7, the V gene TRBV10-3, with 7 positions matching TRBD1. V lost 6 bases and J lost 1; bases outside the gene matches: 6. The germline V gene encodes CDR1 ENHRY and CDR2 SYGVKD. The CDR3 is made up of 14 amino acids. CDR3 amino acids: CAIRETGTSYEQYF. The DNA for the CDR3 is TGTGCCATCAGGGAGACAGGGACATCCTACGAGCAGTACTTC.

This clonotype was found a few times. The J gene is TRBJ2-1, the V gene TRBV5-1, with 8 positions matching TRBD2. V was pared by 2 bases and J by 0 bases, with 4 bases of the junction left unmatched. The CDR3 has 16 residues. Germline V gene sequence: CDR1 SGHRS, CDR2 YFSETQ. Here the CDR3 DNA reads TGCGCCAGCAGCTTTCCACTAGCGGTCTCCTACAATGAGCAGTTCTTC. It yields the protein CASSFPLAVSYNEQFF. The complete variable domain, with remaining parts taken from reference TRBV5-1 and TRBJ2-1, reads KAGVTQTPRYLIKTRGQQVTLSCSPISGHRSVSWYQQTPGQGLQFLFEYFSETQRNKGNFPGRFSGRQFSNSRSEMNVSTLELGDSALYLCASSFPLAVSYNEQFFGPGTRLTVL.

The chain is built from TRBV10-3 and TRBJ2-5, with 12 bases that match TRBD2. CDR1 and CDR2 (germline): ENHRY, SYGVKD. This CDR3 has 17 amino acids. V dropped 0 bases and J dropped 5; count of bases not matched to a gene: 7. This chain's CDR3 is CAISESTRLAGVETQYF. The CDR3, as DNA: TGTGCCATCAGTGAGTCGACCCGACTAGCGGGAGTGGAGACCCAGTACTTC.

The rearrangement uses TRBV5-1 and TRBJ2-1; D gene ambiguous. The CDR3 sequence is 19 residues long. The germline V gene has CDR1 SGHRS and CDR2 YFSETQ. Trimming cost V 0 bases and J 0 bases, with 19 bases left between them. The CDR3 DNA reads as TGCGCCAGCAGCTTGGCTGGACCACTCCCCGTAAACTCCTACAATGAGCAGTTCTTC. Amino acid sequence: CASSLAGPLPVNSYNEQFF. Variable domain in full (rest from reference TRBV5-1 and TRBJ2-1): KAGVTQTPRYLIKTRGQQVTLSCSPISGHRSVSWYQQTPGQGLQFLFEYFSETQRNKGNFPGRFSGRQFSNSRSEMNVSTLELGDSALYLCASSLAGPLPVNSYNEQFFGPGTRLTVL.

The chain carries TRBV6-5 and TRBJ2-1, with TRBD2 matching 8 bases. The CDR3 covers 15 residues. Looked up from germline, CDR1 is MNHEY and CDR2 is SVGAGI. V was clipped by 2 bases and J by 5 bases; unmatched bases: 5. The CDR3 DNA sequence: TGTGCCAGCAGTTACGGGACTAGTCTCAACAATGAGCAGTTCTTC. Translation gives CASSYGTSLNNEQFF.

The CDR3 is CASSQIPNLYEQYF. CDR3 nucleotide sequence: TGCGCCAGCAGCCAAATCCCGAATCTCTACGAGCAGTACTTC. This chain uses TRBV4-1 with TRBJ2-7; D gene uncertain. V was trimmed by 2 bases and J by 3 bases, leaving 11 bases between them. This CDR3 is built from 14 residues. In germline, CDR1 is MGHRA, CDR2 YSYEKL.

The genes are TRBV3-1 and TRBJ2-3, with D possibly being TRBD2 (5 bases). The germline CDR1 and CDR2 sequences are LGHDT and YNNKEL (reference sequence). This CDR3 spans 14 amino acids. The V gene lost 2 bases and the J gene lost 1 base, with 7 bases spanning the gap. In DNA form, the CDR3 reads TGTGCCAGCAGCCAACAGCGGCGCACAGATACGCAGTATTTT. This codes for CASSQQRRTDTQYF.

This clonotype was detected a few times. The rearrangement uses TRBV14 and TRBJ2-1, with 8 bases fitting TRBD2. This CDR3 is 18 amino acids long. The V gene end was trimmed by 4 bases and the J gene end by 3 bases; junction bases not matched to a gene: 14. Germline CDR1 and CDR2: SGHDN and FVKESK. The CDR3 DNA follows: TGTGCCAGCAGCCCCCGGCGACAAGCGGGAGATCTCTACAATGAGCAGTTCTTC. Its translation is CASSPRRQAGDLYNEQFF.

This rearrangement joins TRBV7-8 to TRBJ1-5; TRBD1 might be the D (6 bases). The CDR3 extends over 16 amino acids. Trimming shortened V by 4 bases and J by 1 base, and 14 bases separated the two germline ends. Germline CDR1 is SGHVS and CDR2 is FQNEAQ. The CDR3 bases are TGTGCCAGCAGCTCCCCGTCGGGGGGCAGCAATCAGCCCCAGCATTTT. The encoded protein is CASSSPSGGSNQPQHF.

The chain is built from TRBV7-9 and TRBJ2-5; 7 positions agree with TRBD1. The DNA matches TRBJ2-7 better at its end, which makes the J call doubtful. Germline CDR1 SEHNR, CDR2 FQNEAQ (reference sequence). The CDR3 contains 13 residues. CDR3 DNA: TGTGCCAGCAGCTTAATTACAGGGGACGAGCAGTACTTC. This gives the protein CASSLITGDEQYF.

This clonotype was counted between two and nine times. This chain joins TRBV29-1 and TRBJ2-1; D not certain. CDR1 is SQVTM, CDR2 ANQGSEA, per germline. This CDR3 contains 15 residues. Trimming removed 1 base from V and 0 bases from J, with 10 bases in between. DNA of the CDR3: TGCAGCGTTGAAGGGGCGTCAAGCTCCTACAATGAGCAGTTCTTC. This sequence encodes CSVEGASSSYNEQFF.

This clonotype was detected only once. The chain recombines TRBV19 with TRBJ1-5; possible D gene TRBD1, 5 bases. V gave up 2 bases and J gave up 3 bases, with 8 bases separating them. The germline V gene encodes CDR1 LNHDA and CDR2 SQIVND (reference sequence). This CDR3 contains 14 residues. This CDR3 is CASSIYRNNQPQHF. CDR3 sequence (DNA): TGTGCCAGTAGTATATACAGGAACAATCAGCCCCAGCATTTT. The entire variable domain, with the rest obtained from reference TRBV19 and TRBJ1-5, is as follows: DGGITQSPKYLFRKEGQNVTLSCEQNLNHDAMYWYRQDPGQGLRLIYYSQIVNDFQKGDIAEGYSVSREKKESFPLTVTSAQKNPTAFYLCASSIYRNNQPQHFGDGTRLSIL.

Of note for this clonotype: One end of the junction is discordant with germline, which a read error may explain. J is TRBJ2-7 and V is TRBV2; no reliable D call. This CDR3 spans 12 amino acids. The germline CDR1 and CDR2 sequences are SNHLY and FYNNEI. The CDR3 region is CASNELSSEQYF. The CDR3 DNA sequence: TGTGCCAGCAATGAACTCTCCTCAGAGCAGTACTTC.

The V call is TRBV7-3, the J call TRBJ2-3; perhaps TRBD2 as D (5 bases). This CDR3 has 15 residues. The germline V and J ends were trimmed by 1 base and 0 bases, with 8 bases remaining between them. CDR1 is SGHTA, CDR2 FQGTGA, per germline. CDR3 nucleotides: TGTGCCAGCAGCTTAAGAGGGCGGAGCACAGATACGCAGTATTTT. Encoded protein: CASSLRGRSTDTQYF.

The CDR3 nucleotides read TGTGCCATCAGTGAGTCGAGGACTAGCGGAGCCTTCGTTGACTACGAGCAGTACTTC. Translation gives CAISESRTSGAFVDYEQYF. This chain connects TRBV10-3 to TRBJ2-7, with 10 nucleotides matching TRBD2. From germline, CDR1 is ENHRY and CDR2 SYGVKD. The V gene end was trimmed by 0 bases and the J gene end by 3 bases; junction bases not matched to a gene: 14. There are 19 residues in the CDR3.